Presented here are 19 T cell receptor beta chains from one specimen sequenced in a study of control samples from healthy donors and cancer patients. Libraries were prepared by immunoSEQ multiplex PCR; TCRdb keeps only in-frame clonotypes and omits some of them. The repertoire includes about 54,000 clones, around 96% of them detected once, and around 1.9% sits in the top ten. Input material: blood. The receptors were sampled from a woman aged 30 to 39 in good health.

The V and J genes are TRBV19 and TRBJ1-5; D uncertain. CDR1 and CDR2 (germline): LNHDA, SQIVND (reference sequence). V lost 8 bases and J lost 0, with 8 bases in between. The CDR3 length is 13 residues. This CDR3 reads CASHFSSNQPQHF. The CDR3 DNA reads TGTGCCAGTCATTTCTCTAGCAATCAGCCCCAGCATTTT.

This clone has just one count. This chain links TRBV30 with TRBJ1-2; D is undetermined. V shed 0 bases and J shed 8 bases, with 16 bases lying between them. This CDR3 comprises 14 residues. Germline V gene lookup returns CDR1 GTSNPN and CDR2 SVGIG (reference sequence). CDR3 amino acids: CAWSVLANYAGYTF. The CDR3 region has the DNA TGTGCCTGGAGTGTTTTGGCCAATTATGCCGGCTACACCTTC.

The chain recombines TRBV29-1 with TRBJ2-5, with 7 bases identical to TRBD1. Losses at the gene ends were 6 bases for V and 2 bases for J; bases not matched to a gene: 9. CDR1 is SQVTM, CDR2 ANQGSEA, per germline. The CDR3 totals 14 residues. CDR3 coding DNA: TGCAGCGTCAGAACAGGGGCCCTACAAGAGACCCAGTACTTC. Translation: CSVRTGALQETQYF. The full variable domain, completed using reference TRBV29-1 and TRBJ2-5, is SAVISQKPSRDICQRGTSLTIQCQVDSQVTMMFWYRQQPGQSLTLIATANQGSEATYESGFVIDKFPISRPNLTFSTLTVSNMSPEDSSIYLCSVRTGALQETQYFGPGTRLLVL.

This clone was detected once. This sequence joins TRBV19 and TRBJ1-3; D not certain. Deletions cut 7 bases from V and 8 bases from J, with 24 bases between. The germline V gene encodes CDR1 LNHDA and CDR2 SQIVND (reference sequence). This CDR3 spans 16 amino acids. CDR3 DNA sequence: TGTGCCAGTACCGCCACCCACGGGGATACGCGTGACACCATATATTTT. This sequence encodes CASTATHGDTRDTIYF.

The chain carries TRBV15 and TRBJ2-3; possibly TRBD1 for D (5 bases). V lost 4 bases and J 5 bases, leaving 16 bases between the germline ends. The CDR3 runs to 15 residues. Germline loops: CDR1 LNHNV, CDR2 YYDKDF (reference sequence). CDR3 region: CATSIGREWGDTQYF. The CDR3 bases are TGTGCCACCAGCATCGGCAGGGAATGGGGAGATACGCAGTATTTT.

The genes are TRBV19 and TRBJ1-5; a weak D match, TRBD1 (6 bases). The CDR3 runs 15 residues. Germline V gene data show CDR1 as LNHDA and CDR2 as SQIVND (reference sequence). V lost 7 bases to trimming and J lost 4 bases, with 17 bases between them. The CDR3 spells CASNTGQRLNQPQHF. The CDR3 coding sequence is TGTGCCAGTAATACTGGACAGCGCTTAAATCAGCCCCAGCATTTT. The variable domain in full, with the rest retrieved from reference TRBV19 and TRBJ1-5, is DGGITQSPKYLFRKEGQNVTLSCEQNLNHDAMYWYRQDPGQGLRLIYYSQIVNDFQKGDIAEGYSVSREKKESFPLTVTSAQKNPTAFYLCASNTGQRLNQPQHFGDGTRLSIL.

V usage is TRBV19 and J usage is TRBJ2-6; no clear D. Germline V gene sequence: CDR1 LNHDA, CDR2 SQIVND (reference sequence). The V and J ends lost 5 bases and 4 bases respectively, with 9 bases between them. CDR3 size: 14 residues. CDR3 amino acids: CASSVSTGANVLTF. The CDR3 DNA reads as TGTGCCAGTAGTGTCAGCACCGGGGCCAACGTCCTGACTTTC.

This chain connects TRBV18 to TRBJ2-5; 7 bases map to TRBD2. V trimming: 2 bases; J trimming: 0 bases; junction bases outside the gene matches: 6. This CDR3 is 16 amino acids long. Germline V gene data show CDR1 as KGHSH and CDR2 as LQKENI. CDR3 DNA: TGTGCCAGCTCACCAGCGCGGGGGTGGGACCAAGAGACCCAGTACTTC. The encoded protein is CASSPARGWDQETQYF.

V gene TRBV6-1 combines with J gene TRBJ1-3, with D uncertain. Germline V gene sequence: CDR1 MNHNS, CDR2 SASEGT. The CDR3 totals 12 residues. Deletions cut 3 bases from V and 7 bases from J, with 7 bases between. Written as DNA, the CDR3 is TGTGCCAGCAGTGAGAACCCTAACACCATATATTTT. This codes for CASSENPNTIYF.

Regarding this clone: Compared with germline, one end of the junction differs, possibly owing to a read error. The chain combines TRBV5-4 with TRBJ1-4, with 8 bases aligning to TRBD1. CDR1 and CDR2 (germline): SGHNT, YYREEE (reference sequence). This CDR3 is built from 15 residues. The CDR3, as DNA: TGTGCTAGCAGCCGGCAGGGGGCAGGTGATGAAAAACTGTTTTTT. Translation: CASSRQGAGDEKLFF.

The rearrangement links TRBV10-1 to TRBJ1-5, with D unclear. There are 13 residues in the CDR3. Per the germline V gene, CDR1 is WNHNN and CDR2 is SYGVQD (reference sequence). V was trimmed by 2 bases and J by 3 bases, leaving 5 bases between them. CDR3 DNA sequence: TGCGCCAGCAGTGAGGCTAACAATCAGCCCCAGCATTTT. This translates into CASSEANNQPQHF.

The V gene is TRBV30, the J gene TRBJ2-7; the D gene is possibly TRBD2 (6 bases). The ends were cut back, 2 bases at V and 7 bases at J, with 15 bases in the middle. Per germline, CDR1 GTSNPN and CDR2 SVGIG (reference sequence). This CDR3 contains 13 residues. The CDR3 loop is CAWSPGTHREQYF. The CDR3 bases are TGTGCCTGGAGTCCCGGGACTCACAGGGAGCAGTACTTC.

The V and J genes are TRBV27 and TRBJ1-6, with D possibly being TRBD1 (6 bases). CDR3 length: 13 amino acids. Germline V lookup: CDR1 MNHEY, CDR2 SMNVEV (reference sequence). Trimming took off 5 bases at V and 10 bases at J, with 12 bases between the two ends. The CDR3 loop is CASSLQGGSPLHF. CDR3 nucleotide sequence: TGTGCCAGCAGTCTACAGGGCGGCTCACCCCTCCACTTT.

For this clone: Possible read error: a much larger clone is one base away. The chain has TRBV7-8 and TRBJ1-1; D gene uncertain. This CDR3 has 13 residues. Germline CDR1 SGHVS, CDR2 FQNEAQ. Trimming pared 1 base from V and 0 bases from J, leaving 3 bases between. CDR3 sequence reads: CASSLVVNTEAFF. For the CDR3, the DNA is TGTGCCAGCAGCTTAGTGGTGAACACTGAAGCTTTCTTT.

The chain links TRBV30 to TRBJ2-3; D might be TRBD2 (6 bases). V lost 0 bases and J 1 base, leaving 8 bases between the germline ends. This CDR3 spans 14 amino acids. The germline V gene has CDR1 GTSNPN and CDR2 SVGIG (reference sequence). CDR3 in amino acids: CAWSVGGGTDTQYF. For the CDR3, the DNA is TGTGCCTGGAGTGTAGGAGGGGGCACAGATACGCAGTATTTT.

V and J are TRBV5-1 and TRBJ2-6; TRBD1 is a possible D gene (6 bases). The V end was cut by 5 bases, the J end by 0 bases, with 9 bases between. The CDR3 runs to 15 residues. CDR1 and CDR2 from the germline V gene are SGHRS and YFSETQ. CDR3 coding DNA: TGCGCCAGCAGTGGGGGCGGCTCTGGGGCCAACGTCCTGACTTTC. Its translation is CASSGGGSGANVLTF.

The rearrangement joins TRBV19 to TRBJ2-1; D may be TRBD1 or TRBD2 (6 bases each). V lost 3 bases to trimming and J lost 9 bases, with 15 bases between them. The length of the CDR3 is 14 residues. Germline-derived CDR1 and CDR2 are LNHDA and SQIVND (reference sequence). The CDR3 reads CASSMGAGSGEQFF. As DNA, the CDR3 is TGTGCCAGTAGTATGGGGGCGGGGTCCGGTGAGCAGTTCTTC.

This clone is a singleton in its sample. The chain has TRBV30 and TRBJ1-2, with 7 bases aligning to TRBD1. CDR1 is GTSNPN and CDR2 is SVGIG in the germline V gene (reference sequence). After removal of 3 bases from V and 4 bases from J, the junction contained 5 bases not matched to a gene. The CDR3 length is 13 residues. The CDR3 is CAWRAGGVYGYTF. In DNA, the CDR3 is TGTGCCTGGAGGGCAGGGGGTGTCTATGGCTACACCTTC.

This chain joins TRBV5-1 and TRBJ2-2, with TRBD2 matching 10 bases. Per the germline V gene, CDR1 is SGHRS and CDR2 is YFSETQ. J was trimmed by 4 bases and V by 0 bases; bases with no gene match: 3. The CDR3 has 16 amino acids. CDR3 region: CASSLGLAGVTGELFF. CDR3 DNA sequence: TGCGCCAGCAGCTTGGGTCTAGCGGGAGTCACCGGGGAGCTGTTTTTT.